These T cell receptor beta chains were read from a single sample in a study of response to subunit inactivated influenza vaccine. TCRdb recomputed calls from the RT-PCR reads with MiXCR, one row per CDR3 protein. The table has about 240,000 distinct CDR3 sequences, 12% seen once; the top ten hold 7.8%. Sequencing used non-naive T cells sorted from PBMCs, obtained less than 15 days before vaccination. These receptors came from a man aged 45-65 years who received an inactivated influenza vaccine. CDR3s include the opening cysteine and the closing phenylalanine or tryptophan.

V,J,CDR3
TRBV29-1,TRBJ2-1,CSVSTQRGYNEQFF
TRBV11-1,TRBJ2-1,CASSLAWGASGGSSYNEQFF
TRBV2,TRBJ1-2,CASREDKDGYTF
TRBV20-1,TRBJ2-1,CSAPRLAGQSEQFF
TRBV6-2/TRBV6-3,TRBJ2-1,CASSRAGGVYNEQFF
TRBV5-5,TRBJ1-2,CASSPQGQGLNGYTF
TRBV12-3/TRBV12-4,TRBJ2-1,CASSRGQAGEQFF
TRBV7-2,TRBJ1-2,CASSSDINYGYTF
TRBV28,TRBJ1-2,CASSFGRAANYGYTF
TRBV7-6,TRBJ2-5,CASSGHKQETQYF
TRBV7-2,TRBJ2-3,CASSLRGQTSSTDTQYF
TRBV5-1,TRBJ2-7,CASSSLTHRQGRFDEQYF
TRBV3-1,TRBJ1-1,CASSQVPGVEAFF
TRBV19,TRBJ2-3,CASSRTGETDTQYF
TRBV10-3,TRBJ1-6,CAISSGTGKNSPLHF
TRBV27,TRBJ2-1,CASSSGLGRYNEQFF
TRBV28,TRBJ2-7,CASSLSLGLGSGEYEQYF
TRBV18,TRBJ1-1,CASSPRAGDVPEAFF
TRBV7-8,TRBJ2-1,CASSLGISGSFNEQFF
TRBV12-3/TRBV12-4,TRBJ2-5,CASSSDRDYQETQYF
TRBV20-1,TRBJ1-1,CSARNGRRQFTEAFF
TRBV28,TRBJ2-5,CATQDRGNDETQYF
TRBV2,TRBJ2-1,CASSPFEIATYNEQFF
TRBV6-1,TRBJ2-1,CASSERLFVVF
TRBV29-1,TRBJ2-7,CSVTDPIGPYEQYF
TRBV6-2/TRBV6-3,TRBJ2-3,CASSYRGARTDTQYF
TRBV10-3,TRBJ2-7,CAISERFGQGHEQYF
TRBV6-2/TRBV6-3,TRBJ2-7,CASGGQGWTYEQYF
TRBV19,TRBJ2-3,CASSNRLAGGTDTQYF